The clone carrying this T cell receptor (beta chain) was seen a handful of times. Antigen specificity is unknown. Sequenced by immunoSEQ multiplex PCR; TCRdb stores in-frame clones only, minus some. The sample has 60,000 to 90,000 clones; roughly 85% are singletons. This CDR3 comprises 15 residues. Trimming took 5 bases from V and 0 from J, leaving 11 bases between them. Germline assignment: CDR1 SGHTA and CDR2 FQGNSA. The sample belongs to a study of OX40 agonist ivuxolimab in advanced cancers. As for the study in general: Having had anti-PD-1, anti-PD-L1 or anti-CTLA-4 therapy before was allowed, and approximately 40% had some. Notes on the study in general: The 0.1-3.0 mg/kg partial responders had among the lowest clonal expansion. It was also the case that some nonresponders had low normalized T-cell clonal expansion.

The receptor's source is an adult with an advanced solid tumor such as melanoma, head and neck, liver or kidney cancer. Sequencing used CD4+ or CD8+ T cells sorted from blood, obtained in a trial of the OX40 agonist ivuxolimab. V and J are TRBV7-2 and TRBJ2-1, with D unresolved. CDR3 in DNA: TGTGCCAGCAGCCCTAACTGGAGCTCCTACAATGAGCAGTTCTTC. Its translation: CASSPNWSSYNEQFF.